Listed here are 3 T cell receptor beta chains from one sample, sequenced in a study of T-cell reconstitution after alpha-beta-depleted transplantation in children. Unique molecular identifiers were incorporated into the prepared TCRbeta library. TCRdb passed the PCR reads through MiXCR, listing each CDR3 protein once. The data hold approximately 640,000 distinct CDR3 sequences, with around 17% observed a single time. The specimen comprised PBMCs from the stem cell graft donor, sampled from the stem cell graft. All receptors come from a human donor who donated a stem cell graft to a child with acute myeloid leukemia.

This clonotype was seen a handful of times. The V and J genes are TRBV7-2 and TRBJ2-5; no definite D call. The V end was cut by 2 bases, the J end by 5 bases, with 12 bases between. Germline values: CDR1 SGHTA, CDR2 FQGNSA. The CDR3 extends over 14 amino acids. CDR3 nucleotides: TGTGCCAGCAGCTTATCAGGCTCCCGGGAGACCCAGTACTTC. As protein: CASSLSGSRETQYF.

This clonotype was counted only a few times. The chain links TRBV20-1 to TRBJ1-1; 7 bases line up with TRBD1. CDR1 is DFQATT, CDR2 SNEGSKA, per germline (reference sequence). The CDR3 covers 16 residues. The V and J ends lost 0 bases and 2 bases, in that order; junction bases with no gene match: 9. As DNA, the CDR3 is TGCAGTGCTAGAGATCCAGGGGGGGCTCCTAACACTGAAGCTTTCTTT. This gives the protein CSARDPGGAPNTEAFF.

The rearrangement links TRBV7-8 to TRBJ2-7; D perhaps matches TRBD1 (5 bases). The CDR3 length is 14 residues. Per germline, CDR1 SGHVS and CDR2 FQNEAQ. Trimming pared 5 bases from V and 0 bases from J, leaving 11 bases between. The CDR3 DNA is TGTGCCAGCAGCCTAGGGGCTAACTCCTACGAGCAGTACTTC. This sequence encodes CASSLGANSYEQYF. Variable domain in full (rest from reference TRBV7-8 and TRBJ2-7): GAGVSQSPRYKVAKRGQDVALRCDPISGHVSLFWYQQALGQGPEFLTYFQNEAQLDKSGLPSDRFFAERPEGSVSTLKIQRTQQEDSAVYLCASSLGANSYEQYFGPGTRLTVT.